The next 28 T cell receptor beta chains were all read from a single sample in a study of blood T cell repertoires in COVID-19. Assay: immunoSEQ multiplex PCR; the TCRdb copy retains only in-frame clones and omits some. The sample holds approximately 240,000 clones, approximately 86% seen once. Sequencing used peripheral blood. The receptors were gathered from a human donor in a cohort sampled during active COVID-19.

The CDR3 DNA sequence: TGTGCCATCAGTGAGTCGAAGTTTTTACTATCCTACGAGCAGTACTTC. Protein sequence: CAISESKFLLSYEQYF. J is TRBJ2-7 and V is TRBV10-3, with no clear D. The germline V and J ends were trimmed by 0 bases and 1 base, with 13 bases remaining between them. The CDR3 sequence is 16 residues long. Germline-derived CDR1 and CDR2 are ENHRY and SYGVKD.

The chain carries TRBV4-1 and TRBJ1-6; weak D call: TRBD1 (5 bases). CDR1 MGHRA and CDR2 YSYEKL come from the germline V gene. The V end was cut by 2 bases, the J end by 8 bases, with 19 bases between. The CDR3 has 17 residues. CDR3: CASSQSLQAKTDSPLHF. For the CDR3, the DNA is TGCGCCAGCAGCCAATCACTACAGGCTAAGACTGATTCACCCCTCCACTTT.

This chain joins TRBV11-3 and TRBJ2-5; possible D gene TRBD1, 6 bases. The ends were cut back, 5 bases at V and 7 bases at J, with 14 bases in the middle. The CDR3 totals 13 residues. Germline-derived CDR1 and CDR2 are SGHNT and YENEEA. CDR3 DNA: TGTGCCAGCAGCATAAACAGGGACGGGACCCAGTACTTC. It yields the protein CASSINRDGTQYF.

This rearrangement joins TRBV19 to TRBJ2-1, with 7 bases fitting TRBD2. This CDR3 is 17 amino acids long. V lost 6 bases and J lost 4; bases outside the gene matches: 15. Germline CDR1 and CDR2: LNHDA and SQIVND (reference sequence). The CDR3 nucleotides are TGTGCCAGTAGCCCGTTCCTTTTGCCGGGGGGATACAATGAGCAGTTCTTC. Protein product: CASSPFLLPGGYNEQFF.

The chain links TRBV28 to TRBJ1-5; TRBD1 agrees at 10 bases. J gave up 2 bases and V 2 bases, and 12 bases lay outside the gene matches. Germline V gene sequence: CDR1 MDHEN, CDR2 SYDVKM. The CDR3 is 19 amino acids. Written as DNA, the CDR3 is TGTGCCAGCAGTTTAACCGGGACAGGGGCCATTCTGGGCAATCAGCCCCAGCATTTT. Its protein is CASSLTGTGAILGNQPQHF.

On this clone: Other DNA sequences of this sample code for an identical CDR3. The V and J genes are TRBV5-4 and TRBJ2-1, with D perhaps TRBD2 (5 bases). V was trimmed by 0 bases and J by 0 bases, leaving 10 bases between them. Germline lookup yields CDR1 SGHNT and CDR2 YYREEE (reference sequence). The CDR3 has 16 residues. The CDR3 loop reads CASSLEGGSSYNEQFF. The CDR3, as DNA: TGTGCCAGCAGCTTGGAGGGTGGGAGCTCCTACAATGAGCAGTTCTTC.

This sequence joins TRBV2 and TRBJ1-1; no reliable D call. The CDR3 totals 14 residues. Germline-derived CDR1 and CDR2 are SNHLY and FYNNEI. Trimming pared 6 bases from V and 1 base from J, leaving 12 bases between. The CDR3 nucleotides are TGTGCCAGCAGCCAGCAGGAACAGAACACTGAAGCTTTCTTT. Translation: CASSQQEQNTEAFF.

This clone was observed a handful of times. The CDR3 nucleotides are TGCGCCAGCAGGGAAAGACAGGCCCCGGGGGAGCAGTACTTC. It yields the protein CASRERQAPGEQYF. The chain joins TRBV5-1 to TRBJ2-7; D perhaps matches TRBD1 (6 bases). Germline V lookup: CDR1 SGHRS, CDR2 YFSETQ. V was trimmed by 5 bases and J by 7 bases, leaving 19 bases between them. The CDR3 extends over 14 amino acids.

The chain joins TRBV27 to TRBJ2-1, with 11 bases fitting TRBD1. The CDR3 is 16 residues long. The germline gives CDR1 MNHEY, CDR2 SMNVEV (reference sequence). V trimming: 2 bases; J trimming: 8 bases; junction bases outside the gene matches: 8. CDR3: CASSLMGQGVWYEQFF. The CDR3 coding sequence is TGTGCCAGCAGTTTAATGGGACAGGGGGTTTGGTATGAGCAGTTCTTC.

As DNA, the CDR3 is TGTGCCAGCAGCTTAGGGGGACTAGCTAATGAGCAGTTCTTC. It codes for CASSLGGLANEQFF. The V call is TRBV7-9, the J call TRBJ2-1, with 9 bases matching TRBD2. CDR3 length: 14 amino acids. Germline assignment: CDR1 SEHNR and CDR2 FQNEAQ (reference sequence). Trimming removed 1 base from V and 7 bases from J; junction bases left unmatched: 2.

Here the CDR3 reads CASSWGTRTDEQFF. In DNA form, the CDR3 reads TGTGCCAGCAGCTGGGGGACTAGGACCGATGAGCAGTTCTTC. This chain uses TRBV5-4 with TRBJ2-1; 8 nucleotides agree with TRBD2. The CDR3 runs to 14 residues. With V trimmed by 3 bases and J by 8 bases, 7 bases remained unmatched. Germline CDR1 reads SGHNT; CDR2 reads YYREEE (reference sequence). Looking up the rest from reference TRBV5-4 and TRBJ2-1 gives the full variable domain: ETGVTQSPTHLIKTRGQQVTLRCSSQSGHNTVSWYQQALGQGPQFIFQYYREEENGRGNFPPRFSGLQFPNYSSELNVNALELDDSALYLCASSWGTRTDEQFFGPGTRLTVL.

The chain combines TRBV7-9 with TRBJ2-5; D uncertain. Trimming cost V 3 bases and J 5 bases, with 10 bases left between them. From germline, CDR1 is SEHNR and CDR2 FQNEAQ (reference sequence). The CDR3 spans 13 residues. The CDR3 sequence: CASSLSISETQYF. The CDR3 DNA is TGTGCCAGCAGCTTGAGTATTTCGGAGACCCAGTACTTC.

This clone has a single count. The chain couples TRBV21-1 to TRBJ2-3; TRBD2, the table's D call, was not compared with the DNA. TRBV21-1 has pseudogene status. This CDR3 spans 15 amino acids. CDR3 sequence (DNA): TGTGCCAGCACACAAACTAGCGGCAGCACAGATACGCAGTATTTT. This codes for CASTQTSGSTDTQYF.

V usage is TRBV19 and J usage is TRBJ1-5, with D unclear. V was clipped by 8 bases and J by 0 bases, with 11 bases between them. The germline gives CDR1 LNHDA, CDR2 SQIVND (reference sequence). The CDR3 covers 14 residues. The CDR3 nucleotides read TGTGCCAGTCATAAAGTAGATAGCAATCAGCCCCAGCATTTT. Translated, it gives CASHKVDSNQPQHF. The entire variable domain, with the rest obtained from reference TRBV19 and TRBJ1-5, is as follows: DGGITQSPKYLFRKEGQNVTLSCEQNLNHDAMYWYRQDPGQGLRLIYYSQIVNDFQKGDIAEGYSVSREKKESFPLTVTSAQKNPTAFYLCASHKVDSNQPQHFGDGTRLSIL.

The chain combines TRBV24-1 with TRBJ2-1; D unclear. The germline gives CDR1 KGHDR, CDR2 SFDVKD. The CDR3 loop spans 15 amino acids. Trimming left V 1 base short and J 0 bases short, with 6 bases between. CDR3 sequence: CATSDFEVSYNEQFF. The CDR3 DNA is TGTGCCACCAGTGATTTTGAGGTCTCCTACAATGAGCAGTTCTTC.

This clone showed up just a few times. V gene TRBV6-6 combines with J gene TRBJ1-2; no firm D call. The CDR3 totals 13 residues. Germline V gene sequence: CDR1 MNHNY, CDR2 SVGAGI (reference sequence). V lost 6 bases, J lost 5 bases, and 13 bases lay in between. The CDR3 DNA follows: TGTGCCAGCAGCATACAGCGGATGTATGGCTACACCTTC. Translation: CASSIQRMYGYTF.

The table lists this clone with a count of one. The chain couples TRBV28 to TRBJ2-5; possible D gene TRBD2, 5 bases. CDR3 size: 17 residues. V was cut by 8 bases and J by 0 bases, with 22 bases left in between. Per germline, CDR1 MDHEN and CDR2 SYDVKM. In nucleotides, the CDR3 is TGTGCCAGCTTCCCTCGAGGGAATTCGGGGTACCAAGAGACCCAGTACTTC. Translation: CASFPRGNSGYQETQYF.

The chain joins TRBV4-1 to TRBJ2-5; D not certain. The CDR3 length is 13 residues. From germline, CDR1 is MGHRA and CDR2 YSYEKL. Trimming took 2 bases from V and 5 from J, leaving 9 bases between them. The CDR3 is CASSQQYRETQYF. The CDR3 region has the DNA TGCGCCAGCAGCCAACAGTACCGTGAGACCCAGTACTTC.

The V and J genes are TRBV6-2 or TRBV6-3 and TRBJ2-6; 9 nucleotides line up with TRBD2. The CDR3 contains 17 residues. With 2 bases clipped from V and 8 bases from J, the junction kept 10 bases outside the gene matches. Germline CDR1 reads MNHEY; CDR2 reads SVGEGT. CDR3 in DNA: TGTGCCAGCAGTTACGTCCCAGGCGGGGGGGTACCCAACGTCCTGACTTTC. Protein sequence: CASSYVPGGGVPNVLTF.

The chain recombines TRBV5-1 with TRBJ1-1; TRBD1 is a possible D gene (6 bases). V was trimmed by 3 bases and J by 4 bases, leaving 16 bases between them. The V gene's germline CDR1 is SGHRS and CDR2 YFSETQ. The length of the CDR3 is 15 residues. CDR3 sequence reads: CASSWEGVGGTEAFF. The DNA for the CDR3 is TGCGCCAGCAGCTGGGAGGGGGTTGGGGGCACTGAAGCTTTCTTT.

The J gene is TRBJ1-2, the V gene TRBV5-4; 7 positions agree with TRBD1. The V gene's germline CDR1 is SGHNT and CDR2 YYREEE (reference sequence). Losses at the gene ends were 1 base for V and 7 bases for J; bases not matched to a gene: 10. The CDR3 is 15 amino acids. CDR3 protein: CASSLNRGGDTGYTF. The DNA for the CDR3 is TGTGCCAGCAGCTTGAACAGGGGTGGTGATACTGGCTACACCTTC.

The chain joins TRBV7-2 to TRBJ1-3; D call uncertain. V was clipped by 5 bases and J by 0 bases, with 11 bases between them. Germline V gene sequence: CDR1 SGHTA, CDR2 FQGNSA. The CDR3 sequence is 15 residues long. The CDR3 DNA reads TGTGCCAGCAGCCCCCCGATACTCTCTGGAAACACCATATATTTT. This encodes CASSPPILSGNTIYF.

In DNA, the CDR3 is TGCGCCAGCAGCACTGACATTAGGGGCAATGAGCAGTTCTTC. This codes for CASSTDIRGNEQFF. This chain joins TRBV5-1 and TRBJ2-1; tentatively, D is TRBD1 (5 bases). Trimming left V 4 bases short and J 6 bases short, with 14 bases between. CDR1 is SGHRS and CDR2 is YFSETQ in the germline V gene. The CDR3 is 14 amino acids. The full variable domain, rest sourced from reference TRBV5-1 and TRBJ2-1, is KAGVTQTPRYLIKTRGQQVTLSCSPISGHRSVSWYQQTPGQGLQFLFEYFSETQRNKGNFPGRFSGRQFSNSRSEMNVSTLELGDSALYLCASSTDIRGNEQFFGPGTRLTVL.

V usage is TRBV15 and J usage is TRBJ1-5, with 7 bases aligning to TRBD1. Germline CDR1 reads LNHNV; CDR2 reads YYDKDF (reference sequence). This CDR3 spans 19 amino acids. V lost 4 bases to trimming and J lost 0 bases; unmatched junction nucleotides: 15. As DNA, the CDR3 is TGTGCCACCAGCATTGACCAACCCGGGACAGTCTATAGCAATCAGCCCCAGCATTTT. Translation gives CATSIDQPGTVYSNQPQHF.

The J gene is TRBJ2-7, the V gene TRBV3-1 (or the pseudogene TRBV3-2); TRBD1 aligns across 8 bases. The CDR3 is made up of 15 amino acids. The germline V gene has CDR1 LGHDT and CDR2 YNNKEL (reference sequence). Trimming at V came to 4 bases and at J to 0 bases, leaving 5 bases not matched to a gene. The CDR3, as DNA: TGTGCCAGCAGCCCCTACGGACAGGGCTCCTACGAGCAGTACTTC. Amino acid sequence: CASSPYGQGSYEQYF.

This chain links TRBV2 with TRBJ2-3, with D uncertain. The length of the CDR3 is 17 residues. V lost 5 bases and J 0 bases, leaving 18 bases between the germline ends. CDR1 and CDR2 from the germline V gene are SNHLY and FYNNEI. The CDR3 sequence is CASSRSTTGRSTDTQYF. CDR3 nucleotides: TGTGCCAGCAGTCGAAGCACTACCGGCCGTAGCACAGATACGCAGTATTTT.

The rearrangement uses TRBV5-1 and TRBJ1-2; TRBD1 matches at 10 bases. Germline V lookup: CDR1 SGHRS, CDR2 YFSETQ. CDR3 length: 14 amino acids. J was trimmed by 7 bases and V by 4 bases; bases with no gene match: 7. CDR3 residues: CASSRGQGSTGYTF. In nucleotides, the CDR3 is TGCGCCAGCAGCAGGGGACAGGGGAGCACTGGCTACACCTTC.

This chain connects TRBV15 to TRBJ1-3, with D unclear. Per germline, CDR1 LNHNV and CDR2 YYDKDF (reference sequence). Trimming removed 6 bases from V and 0 bases from J, with 9 bases in between. This CDR3 contains 14 residues. CDR3 in amino acids: CATRGESSGNTIYF. The CDR3 coding sequence is TGTGCCACCAGGGGAGAAAGCTCTGGAAACACCATATATTTT.